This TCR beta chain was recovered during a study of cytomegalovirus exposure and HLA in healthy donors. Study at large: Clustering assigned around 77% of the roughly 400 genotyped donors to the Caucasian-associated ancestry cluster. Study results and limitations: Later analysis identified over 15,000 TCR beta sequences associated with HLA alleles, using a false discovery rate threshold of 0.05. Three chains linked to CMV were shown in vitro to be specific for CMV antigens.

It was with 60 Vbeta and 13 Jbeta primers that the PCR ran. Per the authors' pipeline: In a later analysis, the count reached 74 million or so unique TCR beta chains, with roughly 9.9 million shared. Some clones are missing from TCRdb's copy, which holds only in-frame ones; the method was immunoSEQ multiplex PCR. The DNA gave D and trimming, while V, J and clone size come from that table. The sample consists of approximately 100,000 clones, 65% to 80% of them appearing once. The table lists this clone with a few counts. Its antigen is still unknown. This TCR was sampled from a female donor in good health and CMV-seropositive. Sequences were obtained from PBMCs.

This chain's CDR3 is CASTGPQGSGEAFF. The DNA for the CDR3 is TGTGCCAGCACAGGGCCTCAGGGTAGCGGTGAAGCTTTCTTT. The gene calls are TRBV28 and TRBJ1-1, with TRBD1 as a possible D gene (5 bases). V shed 7 bases and J shed 7 bases, with 19 bases lying between them. The germline CDR1 and CDR2 sequences are MDHEN and SYDVKM. This CDR3 has 14 amino acids.